Listed below are T cell receptor beta chains from one sample, sequenced in a study of T cell responses to AZD1222 COVID-19 vaccine. TCRdb's copy holds only in-frame clones and misses some; the assay was immunoSEQ multiplex PCR. The sample records under 150,000 clones, about 88% being singletons. The material sequenced was peripheral blood, taken on day 0 of AZD1222 vaccination. These receptor sequences come from an adult in good health. Both conserved end residues are part of each CDR3. The D gene is left open where the match is weak. Expanded clones are given a class, and other clones once, few, many or no size at all.

size | J | D | V | CDR3 | DNA
- | TRBJ1-2 | - | TRBV19 | CASSKMGIAYGYTF | TGTGCCAGTAGTAAAATGGGAATCGCCTATGGCTACACCTTC
- | TRBJ2-7 | - | TRBV18 | CASSRQGHEQYF | TGTGCCAGCTCACGGCAGGGCCACGAGCAGTACTTC
- | TRBJ2-5 | - | TRBV24-1 | CATSGTGIEETQYF | TGTGCCACCAGTGGAACTGGAATTGAAGAGACCCAGTACTTC
- | TRBJ2-3 | TRBD1 | TRBV5-1 | CASSPMGQGILDTQYF | TGCGCCAGCAGCCCGATGGGACAGGGCATATTAGATACGCAGTATTTT
few | TRBJ1-4 | - | TRBV6-4 | CASSERSLSTNEKLFF | TGTGCCAGCAGTGAGCGGAGCCTTTCAACTAATGAAAAACTGTTTTTT
- | TRBJ1-1 | - | TRBV30 | CAWSVAGNTEAFF | TGTGCCTGGAGTGTAGCAGGGAACACTGAAGCTTTCTTT
- | TRBJ1-6 | - | TRBV2 | CASQTEGNSPLHF | TGTGCCAGCCAAACGGAAGGGAACTCACCCCTCCACTTT
once | TRBJ2-3 | - | TRBV19 | CASRPSPADTQYF | TGTGCCAGTAGGCCCTCCCCGGCAGATACGCAGTATTTT
- | TRBJ1-5 | - | TRBV7-8 | CASSFGSNQPQHF | TGTGCCAGCAGCTTCGGTAGCAATCAGCCCCAGCATTTT
- | TRBJ2-7 | TRBD2 | TRBV11-2 | CASSLGPTSDYYEQYF | TGTGCCAGCAGCTTAGGGCCTACTAGCGACTACTACGAGCAGTACTTC
- | TRBJ1-3 | - | TRBV7-9 | CASERSSGNTIYF | TGTGCCAGCGAACGGAGCTCTGGAAACACCATATATTTT
- | TRBJ2-2 | TRBD1 | TRBV29-1 | CSVVGTGGTGELFF | TGCAGCGTTGTTGGGACAGGGGGCACCGGGGAGCTGTTTTTT
- | TRBJ2-5 | - | TRBV27 | CASGNRWETQYF | TGTGCCAGCGGCAATAGGTGGGAGACCCAGTACTTC
- | TRBJ1-4 | - | TRBV28 | CASSKKTRATNEKLFF | TGTGCCAGCAGCAAAAAAACAAGAGCAACTAATGAAAAACTGTTTTTT
- | TRBJ1-6 | - | TRBV18 | CASSNQEDSPLHF | TGTGCCAGCTCGAACCAGGAAGATTCACCCCTCCACTTT
- | TRBJ1-1 | - | TRBV27 | CASREGNTEAFF | TGTGCCAGCAGGGAGGGGAACACTGAAGCTTTCTTT
once | TRBJ2-1 | - | TRBV14 | CASSDSPGNEQFF | TGTGCCAGCAGCGATTCCCCGGGCAATGAGCAGTTCTTC
- | TRBJ1-4 | - | TRBV5-1 | CASSLAGPGLGNEKLFF | TGCGCCAGCAGCTTGGCCGGACCCGGGTTGGGTAATGAAAAACTGTTTTTT
- | TRBJ2-6 | TRBD2 | TRBV15 | CATSKTSGSGANVLTF | TGTGCCACCAGCAAAACTAGCGGCTCTGGGGCCAACGTCCTGACTTTC
- | TRBJ1-1 | - | TRBV20-1 | CSARDLAFF | TGCAGTGCTAGAGATTTAGCTTTCTTT
- | TRBJ1-1 | - | TRBV10-3 | CATLESGRATEAFF | TGTGCCACCTTAGAGTCAGGGCGGGCAACTGAAGCTTTCTTT
- | TRBJ1-2 | - | TRBV7-2 | CASSFTYRGRRGYTF | TGTGCCAGCAGCTTTACATACAGAGGGCGGAGGGGCTACACCTTC
- | TRBJ1-1 | TRBD1 | TRBV6-4 | CASSDSGDRGQAFF | TGTGCCAGCAGTGACTCGGGGGACAGGGGGCAAGCTTTCTTT
- | TRBJ2-1 | - | TRBV9 | CASTQGGEPYNEQFF | TGTGCCAGCACCCAGGGAGGTGAACCCTACAATGAGCAGTTCTTC
once | TRBJ1-1 | - | TRBV3-1/TRBV3-2 | CASTPQGNTEAFF | TGTGCCAGCACTCCTCAGGGGAACACTGAAGCTTTCTTT
- | TRBJ1-1 | - | TRBV2 | CASSGINSDTEAFF | TGTGCCAGCAGTGGAATAAACTCGGACACTGAAGCTTTCTTT
- | TRBJ1-5 | - | TRBV6-5 | CASSSWTDPSNQPQHF | TGTGCCAGCAGTTCTTGGACAGATCCCAGCAATCAGCCCCAGCATTTT
- | TRBJ2-3 | - | TRBV6-5 | CAAQSGQTDTQYF | TGTGCCGCCCAGTCGGGGCAAACAGATACGCAGTATTTT
- | TRBJ2-7 | TRBD1 | TRBV28 | CASSITGASYEQYF | TGTGCCAGCAGTATAACAGGGGCGTCCTACGAGCAGTACTTC
- | TRBJ2-5 | - | TRBV7-8 | CASSGDSQETQYF | TGTGCCAGCAGCGGGGATAGCCAAGAGACCCAGTACTTC
- | TRBJ1-6 | - | TRBV19 | CASKMRVYNSPLHF | TGTGCCAGTAAGATGAGAGTTTATAATTCACCCCTCCACTTT
- | TRBJ1-2 | - | TRBV19 | CASSPSDRSTYTF | TGTGCCAGTAGTCCGTCAGACAGGAGTACCTACACCTTC
once | TRBJ2-2 | - | TRBV3-1/TRBV3-2 | CASARNLGELFF | TGTGCCAGCGCTCGGAATCTCGGGGAGCTGTTTTTT
- | TRBJ2-5 | - | TRBV9 | CASSGRGQETQYF | TGTGCCAGCAGCGGGAGGGGGCAGGAGACCCAGTACTTC
- | TRBJ2-7 | TRBD1 | TRBV27 | CASSLSQGAFSYEQYF | TGTGCCAGCAGTTTGAGTCAGGGGGCCTTCTCCTACGAGCAGTACTTC
once | TRBJ1-5 | - | TRBV5-1 | CASSLEGGSNQPQHF | TGCGCCAGCAGCTTGGAAGGTGGATCCAATCAGCCCCAGCATTTT
- | TRBJ2-6 | - | TRBV6-5 | CASSGSSGANVLTF | TGTGCCAGCAGCGGAAGCTCTGGGGCCAACGTCCTGACTTTC
- | TRBJ1-4 | - | TRBV6-5 | CASSSNRVNEKLFF | TGTGCCAGCAGTTCCAACAGGGTAAATGAAAAACTGTTTTTT
once | TRBJ1-4 | - | TRBV5-6 | CASSIWASNEKLFF | TGTGCCAGCAGCATATGGGCCTCTAATGAAAAACTGTTTTTT
- | TRBJ2-2 | - | TRBV29-1 | CSVRFAGELFF | TGCAGCGTCCGGTTCGCCGGGGAGCTGTTTTTT
- | TRBJ1-2 | TRBD1 | TRBV7-2 | CASSQGAANGYTF | TGTGCCAGCAGCCAGGGGGCAGCCAATGGCTACACCTTC
- | TRBJ2-5 | TRBD2 | TRBV5-1 | CASSEGAGAETQYF | TGCGCCAGCAGCGAAGGAGCGGGGGCTGAGACCCAGTACTTC
- | TRBJ1-1 | - | TRBV6-5 | CASRVGDLPHTEAFF | TGTGCCAGCAGGGTGGGGGATTTACCCCACACTGAAGCTTTCTTT
- | TRBJ1-2 | TRBD1 | TRBV5-3 | CARSLRTGKDGYTF | TGTGCCAGAAGCCTACGGACAGGGAAGGATGGCTACACCTTC
- | TRBJ2-5 | - | TRBV6-1 | CASSDLVTPYQETQYF | TGTGCCAGCAGTGACCTTGTCACACCGTACCAAGAGACCCAGTACTTC
- | TRBJ2-7 | - | TRBV10-3 | CATTQESEQYF | TGTGCCACAACTCAGGAGTCCGAGCAGTACTTC
- | TRBJ1-1 | - | TRBV28 | CATGRPPGLNTEAFF | TGTGCCACCGGACGGCCTCCGGGGTTAAACACTGAAGCTTTCTTT
- | TRBJ1-1 | - | TRBV9 | CASSSIRGNTEAFF | TGTGCCAGCAGCTCGATTAGAGGCAACACTGAAGCTTTCTTT
- | TRBJ1-2 | - | TRBV12-3/TRBV12-4 | CASSGGNYGYTF | TGTGCCAGCAGTGGGGGCAACTATGGCTACACCTTC
once | TRBJ2-3 | - | TRBV2 | CASRGRAGTDTQYF | TGTGCCAGCAGGGGGCGAGCAGGCACAGATACGCAGTATTTT